Listed below are T cell receptor beta chains from one sample, sequenced in a study of blood T cell repertoires in COVID-19. The method was immunoSEQ multiplex PCR; TCRdb's version includes in-frame clones alone and lacks a portion of them. This sample has roughly 400,000 clones, with roughly 84% found just once. The sample was PBMCs or T cells enriched from blood (not recorded which). These receptor sequences come from a woman in her late teens or twenties who had been exposed to COVID-19. CDR3s leave out the opening cysteine and the closing phenylalanine or tryptophan.

cdr3_length: 13; j_call: TRBJ2-7; v_call: TRBV28; cdr3_aa: ASSFRGKLEGEQY
cdr3_length: 10; j_call: TRBJ2-7; v_call: TRBV28; cdr3_aa: ASSYAQGRQY
cdr3_length: 9; j_call: TRBJ1-1; v_call: TRBV10-2; cdr3_aa: ASRADRLAF
cdr3_length: 14; j_call: TRBJ2-2; v_call: TRBV18; cdr3_aa: ASSPRKGVDTGELF
cdr3_length: 16; j_call: TRBJ2-7; v_call: TRBV28; cdr3_aa: ASSSSEVGTSGRYEQY
cdr3_length: 12; j_call: TRBJ2-7; v_call: TRBV7-8; cdr3_aa: ASSSSAGVYEQY
cdr3_length: 11; j_call: TRBJ2-7; v_call: TRBV19; cdr3_aa: ASSYRGLYEQY
cdr3_length: 12; j_call: TRBJ2-5; v_call: TRBV13; cdr3_aa: ASRPTGVGETQY
cdr3_length: 13; j_call: TRBJ1-5; v_call: TRBV7-9; cdr3_aa: ASSLTDRINQPQH
cdr3_length: 11; j_call: TRBJ2-7; v_call: TRBV7-9; cdr3_aa: ASSLSGEYEQY
cdr3_length: 15; j_call: TRBJ1-6; v_call: TRBV3-1/TRBV3-2; cdr3_aa: ASSQVYQGAGNSPLH
cdr3_length: 12; j_call: TRBJ1-4; v_call: TRBV3-1/TRBV3-2; cdr3_aa: ASSQLGEGEKLF
cdr3_length: 14; j_call: TRBJ1-6; v_call: TRBV7-9; cdr3_aa: ASSLGQGFYNSPLH
cdr3_length: 13; j_call: TRBJ2-5; v_call: TRBV29-1; cdr3_aa: SVEKGPGLRETQY
cdr3_length: 12; j_call: TRBJ1-3; v_call: TRBV11-2; cdr3_aa: ASSSGRGGHTIY
cdr3_length: 13; j_call: TRBJ1-2; v_call: TRBV5-4; cdr3_aa: ASSLLSSRGEGYT
cdr3_length: 20; j_call: TRBJ2-6; v_call: TRBV5-1; cdr3_aa: ASSFRVEQEGPITSGANVLT
cdr3_length: 13; j_call: TRBJ2-7; v_call: TRBV24-1; cdr3_aa: ARTTRSGQTYEQY
cdr3_length: 14; j_call: TRBJ1-3; v_call: TRBV5-1; cdr3_aa: ASSLRVGGSGNTIY
cdr3_length: 14; j_call: TRBJ1-3; v_call: TRBV30; cdr3_aa: AWTDRHSYSGNTIY
cdr3_length: 15; j_call: TRBJ2-6; v_call: TRBV5-1; cdr3_aa: ASERGGSTTGANVLT
cdr3_length: 9; j_call: TRBJ2-7; v_call: TRBV2; cdr3_aa: ASNGMDEQY
cdr3_length: 15; j_call: TRBJ1-5; v_call: TRBV6-4; cdr3_aa: ASSDSYGQGLGQPQH
cdr3_length: 11; j_call: TRBJ2-1; v_call: TRBV19; cdr3_aa: ASSRTGHNEQF
cdr3_length: 12; j_call: TRBJ2-1; v_call: TRBV11-3; cdr3_aa: ASGRGYSYNEQF